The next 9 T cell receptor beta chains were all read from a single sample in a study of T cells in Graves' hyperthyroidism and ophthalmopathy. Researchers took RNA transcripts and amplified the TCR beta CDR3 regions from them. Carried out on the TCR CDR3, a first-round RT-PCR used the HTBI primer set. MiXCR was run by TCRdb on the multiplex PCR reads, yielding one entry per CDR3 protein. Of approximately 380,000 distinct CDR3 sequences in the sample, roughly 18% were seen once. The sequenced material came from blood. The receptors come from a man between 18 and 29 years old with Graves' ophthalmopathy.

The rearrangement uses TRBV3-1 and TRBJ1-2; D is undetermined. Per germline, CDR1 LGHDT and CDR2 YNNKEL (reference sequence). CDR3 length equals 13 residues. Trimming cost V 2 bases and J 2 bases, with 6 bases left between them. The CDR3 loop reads CASSQPGNYGYTF. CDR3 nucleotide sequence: TGTGCCAGCAGCCAACCCGGGAACTATGGCTACACCTTC.

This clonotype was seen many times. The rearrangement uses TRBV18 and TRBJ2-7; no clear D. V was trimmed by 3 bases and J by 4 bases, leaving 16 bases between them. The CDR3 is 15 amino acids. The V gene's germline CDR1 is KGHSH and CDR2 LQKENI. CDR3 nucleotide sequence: TGTGCCAGCTCACCCCCCGGGCCCAGTAATTACGAGCAGTACTTC. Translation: CASSPPGPSNYEQYF.

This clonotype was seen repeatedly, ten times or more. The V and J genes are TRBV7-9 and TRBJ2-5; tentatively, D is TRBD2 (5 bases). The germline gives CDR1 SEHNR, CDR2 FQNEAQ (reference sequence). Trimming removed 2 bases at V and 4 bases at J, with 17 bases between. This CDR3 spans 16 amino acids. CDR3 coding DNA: TGTGCCAGCAGCTTAATTGGAGTAGGAGGCTCAGAGACCCAGTACTTC. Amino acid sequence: CASSLIGVGGSETQYF.

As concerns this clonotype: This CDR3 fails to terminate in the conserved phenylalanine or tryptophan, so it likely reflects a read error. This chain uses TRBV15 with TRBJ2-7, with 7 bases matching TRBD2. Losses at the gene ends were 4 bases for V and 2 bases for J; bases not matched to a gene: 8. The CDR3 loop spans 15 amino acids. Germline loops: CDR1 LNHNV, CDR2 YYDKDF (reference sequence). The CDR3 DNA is TGTGCCACCAGCACCTTGGGGGGGGGAACCTACGAGCAGTACCTC. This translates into CATSTLGGGTYEQYL.

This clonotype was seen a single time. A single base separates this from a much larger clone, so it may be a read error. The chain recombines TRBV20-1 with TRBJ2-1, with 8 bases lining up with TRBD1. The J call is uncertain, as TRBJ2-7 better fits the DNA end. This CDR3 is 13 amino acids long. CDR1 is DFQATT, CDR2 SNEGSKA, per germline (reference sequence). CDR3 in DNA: TGCAGTGCTCGGCAGGGGGCCTACAATGAGCAGTACTTC. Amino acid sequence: CSARQGAYNEQYF.

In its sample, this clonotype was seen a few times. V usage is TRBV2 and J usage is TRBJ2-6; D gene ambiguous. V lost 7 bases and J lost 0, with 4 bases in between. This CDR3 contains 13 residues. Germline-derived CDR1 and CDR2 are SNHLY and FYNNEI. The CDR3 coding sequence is TGTGCCAGCATTACCTCTGGGGCCAACGTCCTGACTTTC. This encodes CASITSGANVLTF.

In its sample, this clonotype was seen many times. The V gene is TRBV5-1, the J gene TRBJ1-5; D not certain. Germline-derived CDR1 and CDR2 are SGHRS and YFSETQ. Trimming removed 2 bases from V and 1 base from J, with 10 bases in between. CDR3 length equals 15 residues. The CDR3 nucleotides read TGCGCCAGCAGCTTCTCGACAAGCAGCAATCAGCCCCAGCATTTT. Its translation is CASSFSTSSNQPQHF.

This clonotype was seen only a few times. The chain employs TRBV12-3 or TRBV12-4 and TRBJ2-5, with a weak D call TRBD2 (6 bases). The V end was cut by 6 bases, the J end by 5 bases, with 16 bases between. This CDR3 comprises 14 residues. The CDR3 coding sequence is TGTGCCAGCAGCCCTGGACTAACTGCGGAGACCCAGTACTTC. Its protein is CASSPGLTAETQYF.

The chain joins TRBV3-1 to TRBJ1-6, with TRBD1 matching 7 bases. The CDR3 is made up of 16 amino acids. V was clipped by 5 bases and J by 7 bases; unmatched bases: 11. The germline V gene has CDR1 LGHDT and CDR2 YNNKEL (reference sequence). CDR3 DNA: TGTGCCAGCAGCTCCTTAGGGGGCGTCCGGAATTCACCCCTCCACTTT. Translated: CASSSLGGVRNSPLHF. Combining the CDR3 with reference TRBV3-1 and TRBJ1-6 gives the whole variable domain DTAVSQTPKYLVTQMGNDKSIKCEQNLGHDTMYWYKQDSKKFLKIMFSYNNKELIINETVPNRFSPKSPDKAHLNLHINSLELGDSAVYFCASSSLGGVRNSPLHFGNGTRLTVT.